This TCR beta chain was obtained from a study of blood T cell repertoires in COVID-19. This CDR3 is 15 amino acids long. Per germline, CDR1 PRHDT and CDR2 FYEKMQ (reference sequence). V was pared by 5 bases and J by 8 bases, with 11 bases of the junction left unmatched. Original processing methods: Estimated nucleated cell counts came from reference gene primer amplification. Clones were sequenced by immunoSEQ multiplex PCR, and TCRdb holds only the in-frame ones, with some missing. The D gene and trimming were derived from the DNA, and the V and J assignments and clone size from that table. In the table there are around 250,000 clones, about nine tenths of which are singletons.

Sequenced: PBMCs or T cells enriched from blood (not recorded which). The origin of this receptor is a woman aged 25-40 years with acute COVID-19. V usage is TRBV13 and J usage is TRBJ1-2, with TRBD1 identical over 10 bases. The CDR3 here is CASSLESGTGEGYTF. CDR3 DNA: TGTGCCAGCAGCCTCGAGTCCGGGACAGGGGAAGGCTACACCTTC. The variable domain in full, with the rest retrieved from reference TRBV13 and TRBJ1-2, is AAGVIQSPRHLIKEKRETATLKCYPIPRHDTVYWYQQGPGQDPQFLISFYEKMQSDKGSIPDRFSAQQFSDYHSELNMSSLELGDSALYFCASSLESGTGEGYTFGSGTRLTVV.